These T cell receptor beta chains were read from a single sample in a study of control samples from healthy donors and cancer patients. The assay was immunoSEQ multiplex PCR, and TCRdb's table has in-frame clones only and misses some. This table holds fewer than 130,000 clones, approximately 90% found once. The sample was PBMCs. The receptors shown here come from a woman in her sixties with lung cancer. Both conserved end residues are part of each CDR3. Each record gives: D gene, V gene, clone size, J gene, CDR3 DNA, CDR3 protein. A D gene is named only where the DNA matches it firmly. Where a row states a size, it is once, few, many or the class of an expanded clone; other rows omit it.

d_gene: -
v_gene: TRBV14
abundance: -
j_gene: TRBJ2-2
CDR3nt: TGTGCCAGCAGCCAAGTGGCGGGCGGCACCGGGGAGCTGTTTTTT
CDR3aa: CASSQVAGGTGELFF

d_gene: -
v_gene: TRBV4-3
abundance: -
j_gene: TRBJ1-6
CDR3nt: TGCGCCAGCAGCCAAGATCAGGGGAGCTCCTATAATTCACCCCTCCACTTT
CDR3aa: CASSQDQGSSYNSPLHF

d_gene: TRBD1
v_gene: TRBV6-5
abundance: -
j_gene: TRBJ1-3
CDR3nt: TGTGCCAGCAGTTACAGTGGGCAGGGGGCTGGAAACACCATATATTTT
CDR3aa: CASSYSGQGAGNTIYF

d_gene: -
v_gene: TRBV4-1
abundance: -
j_gene: TRBJ2-7
CDR3nt: TGCGCCAGCAGACGCGAGCATTACGGGATGGGCTACGAGCAGTACTTC
CDR3aa: CASRREHYGMGYEQYF

d_gene: -
v_gene: TRBV12-3/TRBV12-4
abundance: -
j_gene: TRBJ1-1
CDR3nt: TGTGCCAGCAGTTTAAGACGGAACACTGAAGCTTTCTTT
CDR3aa: CASSLRRNTEAFF

d_gene: -
v_gene: TRBV6-5
abundance: -
j_gene: TRBJ2-2
CDR3nt: TGTGCCACCCACACGGCCGCAACGCCCGGGGAGCTGTTTTTT
CDR3aa: CATHTAATPGELFF

d_gene: -
v_gene: TRBV7-3
abundance: -
j_gene: TRBJ1-4
CDR3nt: TGTGCCAGCAGCTTAGCAGGGACGGATGAAAAACTGTTTTTT
CDR3aa: CASSLAGTDEKLFF

d_gene: -
v_gene: TRBV18
abundance: -
j_gene: TRBJ2-7
CDR3nt: TGTGCCAGCTCACGGGCCGCCCAAAGTTACGAGCAGTACTTC
CDR3aa: CASSRAAQSYEQYF

d_gene: -
v_gene: TRBV7-2
abundance: -
j_gene: TRBJ1-3
CDR3nt: TGTGCCAGCAGTCGGCGGGGAGGGGTCGCTCCCGGCGCAAACACCATATATTTT
CDR3aa: CASSRRGGVAPGANTIYF

d_gene: -
v_gene: TRBV9
abundance: once
j_gene: TRBJ2-2
CDR3nt: TGTGCCAGCAGCGTAGATGGCGGCGGGGAGCTGTTTTTT
CDR3aa: CASSVDGGGELFF

d_gene: TRBD2
v_gene: TRBV7-8
abundance: many
j_gene: TRBJ2-7
CDR3nt: TGTGCCAGCAGCCCAACCGGGACTAGCAGCTCCTACGAGCAGTACTTC
CDR3aa: CASSPTGTSSSYEQYF

d_gene: TRBD2
v_gene: TRBV2
abundance: -
j_gene: TRBJ2-7
CDR3nt: TGTGCCAGCAGCCCTGGGACTAGCGGGAGTGCCTTCTACGAGCAGTACTTC
CDR3aa: CASSPGTSGSAFYEQYF

d_gene: TRBD2
v_gene: TRBV7-6
abundance: -
j_gene: TRBJ2-5
CDR3nt: TGTGCCAGCAGCCAAGCTAGCGGGGGGGCTGGGGAGACCCAGTACTTC
CDR3aa: CASSQASGGAGETQYF

d_gene: TRBD2
v_gene: TRBV30
abundance: -
j_gene: TRBJ2-5
CDR3nt: TGTGCCTGGAGTGGACTAGCCGGAGAGACCCAGTACTTC
CDR3aa: CAWSGLAGETQYF

d_gene: TRBD2
v_gene: TRBV7-6
abundance: -
j_gene: TRBJ2-7
CDR3nt: TGTGCCAGCAGCCCTACTAGCGGGGGGAGCTCCTACGAGCAGTACTTC
CDR3aa: CASSPTSGGSSYEQYF

d_gene: -
v_gene: TRBV29-1
abundance: -
j_gene: TRBJ1-1
CDR3nt: TGCAGCGTTGAAGAACAGTTGAACACTGAAGCTTTCTTT
CDR3aa: CSVEEQLNTEAFF

d_gene: TRBD2
v_gene: TRBV2
abundance: once
j_gene: TRBJ2-5
CDR3nt: TGTGCCAGCAGCTCTACCTCGGGGGGGGGAGAGACCCAGTACTTC
CDR3aa: CASSSTSGGGETQYF

d_gene: -
v_gene: TRBV2
abundance: -
j_gene: TRBJ1-2
CDR3nt: TGTGCCAGCAGTGTTGGGGGCTACTATGGCTACACCTTC
CDR3aa: CASSVGGYYGYTF

d_gene: TRBD2
v_gene: TRBV6-4
abundance: -
j_gene: TRBJ2-2
CDR3nt: TGTGCCAGCAAAGAGACTAGCGGGGTGACCGGGGAGCTGTTTTTT
CDR3aa: CASKETSGVTGELFF

d_gene: -
v_gene: TRBV19
abundance: -
j_gene: TRBJ2-5
CDR3nt: TGTGCCAGTAGTATGGAGGGGTCGGTAGGAGAGACCCAGTACTTC
CDR3aa: CASSMEGSVGETQYF

d_gene: -
v_gene: TRBV18
abundance: -
j_gene: TRBJ1-2
CDR3nt: TGTGCCAGCTCACCACAGGGTACATACTATGGCTACACCTTC
CDR3aa: CASSPQGTYYGYTF

d_gene: -
v_gene: TRBV29-1
abundance: -
j_gene: TRBJ2-7
CDR3nt: TGCAGCGTTGCCCGGACAGATACCTACGAGCAGTACTTC
CDR3aa: CSVARTDTYEQYF

d_gene: -
v_gene: TRBV7-3
abundance: once
j_gene: TRBJ2-2
CDR3nt: TGTGCCAGCAGCTTCGGAGGAGGGGGCGGGGAGCTGTTTTTT
CDR3aa: CASSFGGGGGELFF

d_gene: TRBD1
v_gene: TRBV27
abundance: -
j_gene: TRBJ1-2
CDR3nt: TGTGCCAGCAGTTGGGCAGGGGGCGACTATGGCTACACCTTC
CDR3aa: CASSWAGGDYGYTF

d_gene: TRBD1
v_gene: TRBV7-9
abundance: -
j_gene: TRBJ1-1
CDR3nt: TGTGCCAGCAGACCAACAGGGGACACTGAAGCTTTCTTT
CDR3aa: CASRPTGDTEAFF

d_gene: -
v_gene: TRBV18
abundance: few
j_gene: TRBJ2-3
CDR3nt: TGTGCCAGCTCACCAAACCCGGGGGATACGCAGTATTTT
CDR3aa: CASSPNPGDTQYF

d_gene: TRBD1
v_gene: TRBV5-4
abundance: -
j_gene: TRBJ1-2
CDR3nt: TGTGCCAGCAGCTCAGAGGGGGCGTCCCGGGGCTACACCTTC
CDR3aa: CASSSEGASRGYTF

d_gene: -
v_gene: TRBV6-5
abundance: few
j_gene: TRBJ1-1
CDR3nt: TGTGCCAGTATCCGAAAAGGGACAAACACTGAAGCTTTCTTT
CDR3aa: CASIRKGTNTEAFF

d_gene: -
v_gene: TRBV3-1/TRBV3-2
abundance: -
j_gene: TRBJ1-2
CDR3nt: TGTGCCAGCAGCCAAGGGGGGAACCATGGCTACACCTTC
CDR3aa: CASSQGGNHGYTF

d_gene: -
v_gene: TRBV19
abundance: -
j_gene: TRBJ1-4
CDR3nt: TGTGCCAGTGGGAATGAAAAACTGTTTTTT
CDR3aa: CASGNEKLFF

d_gene: -
v_gene: TRBV19
abundance: -
j_gene: TRBJ1-1
CDR3nt: TGTGCCAGTAGTATGAGACTTGACTCTGAAGCTTTCTTT
CDR3aa: CASSMRLDSEAFF

d_gene: TRBD1
v_gene: TRBV29-1
abundance: -
j_gene: TRBJ1-5
CDR3nt: TGCAGCGTTGGGGACGGACAGGGGAATCAGCCCCAGCATTTT
CDR3aa: CSVGDGQGNQPQHF

d_gene: TRBD1
v_gene: TRBV6-5
abundance: -
j_gene: TRBJ1-5
CDR3nt: TGTGCCAGCATAAGGTACAGGGGGGGGGATCAGCCCCAGCATTTT
CDR3aa: CASIRYRGGDQPQHF

d_gene: -
v_gene: TRBV3-1/TRBV3-2
abundance: once
j_gene: TRBJ1-2
CDR3nt: TGTGCCAGCAGCCAAGGGGTTGCTGGGACCGCTACCTATGGCTACACCTTC
CDR3aa: CASSQGVAGTATYGYTF

d_gene: TRBD1
v_gene: TRBV5-1
abundance: -
j_gene: TRBJ1-6
CDR3nt: TGCGCCAGCACCGCCGGGACAGATAATTCACCCCTCCACTTT
CDR3aa: CASTAGTDNSPLHF

d_gene: TRBD1
v_gene: TRBV27
abundance: -
j_gene: TRBJ2-2
CDR3nt: TGTGCCAGCAGTTTATTAGAAACAGGGGGAGGGGAGCTGTTTTTT
CDR3aa: CASSLLETGGGELFF

d_gene: -
v_gene: TRBV18
abundance: -
j_gene: TRBJ2-1
CDR3nt: TGTGCCAGCTCGCATGTTCAGGTAGGATCCTACAATGAGCAGTTCTTC
CDR3aa: CASSHVQVGSYNEQFF

d_gene: -
v_gene: TRBV2
abundance: -
j_gene: TRBJ1-6
CDR3nt: TGTGCCAGCAGGGTGGGGGTAGATTCACCCCTCCACTTT
CDR3aa: CASRVGVDSPLHF